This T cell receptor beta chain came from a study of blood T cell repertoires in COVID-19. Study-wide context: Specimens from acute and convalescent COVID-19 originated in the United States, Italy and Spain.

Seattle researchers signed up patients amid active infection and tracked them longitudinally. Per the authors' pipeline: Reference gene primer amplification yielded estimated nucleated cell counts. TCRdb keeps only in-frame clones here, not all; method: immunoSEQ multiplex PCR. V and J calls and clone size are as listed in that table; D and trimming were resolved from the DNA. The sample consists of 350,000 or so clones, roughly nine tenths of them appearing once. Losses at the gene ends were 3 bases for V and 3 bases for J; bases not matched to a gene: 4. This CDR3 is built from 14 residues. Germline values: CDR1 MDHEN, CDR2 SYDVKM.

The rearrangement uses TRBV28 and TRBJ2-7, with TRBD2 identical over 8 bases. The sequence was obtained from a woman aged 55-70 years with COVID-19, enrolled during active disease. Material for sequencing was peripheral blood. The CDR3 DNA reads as TGTGCCAGCAGTTTCCCGGGGGGGGGCTACGAGCAGTACTTC. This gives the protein CASSFPGGGYEQYF.